One and the same sample provided the 22 T cell receptor beta chains below, sequenced in a study of T cells in Graves' hyperthyroidism and ophthalmopathy. The TCR beta CDR3 regions underwent amplification using RNA transcripts as the source. First-round RT-PCR targeting the TCR CDR3 was performed with the HTBI primer set. Each CDR3 protein gets one entry after TCRdb re-called the multiplex PCR reads with MiXCR. This table has 600,000 or so distinct CDR3 sequences, roughly 50% appearing once. Sequenced sample: peripheral blood or thyroid tissue (not recorded which). These receptors were obtained from a woman aged 18-30 years with Graves' hyperthyroidism.

This rearrangement joins TRBV15 to TRBJ1-6; 11 positions match TRBD1. The CDR3 contains 16 residues. After removal of 3 bases from V and 9 bases from J, the junction contained 7 bases not matched to a gene. The V gene's germline CDR1 is LNHNV and CDR2 YYDKDF (reference sequence). CDR3 in amino acids: CATSRDSGTGGSPLHF. CDR3 DNA sequence: TGTGCCACCAGCAGGGACAGCGGGACAGGGGGTTCACCCCTCCACTTT.

This clonotype has ten or more counts. The chain combines TRBV10-3 with TRBJ2-7; 9 bases map to TRBD2. Germline lookup yields CDR1 ENHRY and CDR2 SYGVKD. V gave up 0 bases and J gave up 6 bases; unmatched junction bases: 6. The CDR3 covers 15 residues. The chain's CDR3 is CAISESILAGSEQYF. CDR3 DNA: TGTGCCATCAGTGAGTCGATTCTAGCGGGATCCGAGCAGTACTTC.

This sequence joins TRBV25-1 and TRBJ1-2; TRBD1 agrees at 8 bases. V lost 5 bases, J lost 6 bases, and 11 bases stayed unmatched. Germline V gene data show CDR1 as MGHDK and CDR2 as SYGVNS. The CDR3 totals 15 residues. The CDR3 DNA reads TGTGCCAGCAGTTCGCCCACAACAGGGGGAGATGGCTACACCTTC. Amino acid sequence: CASSSPTTGGDGYTF.

This clonotype was seen many times. This chain joins TRBV7-8 and TRBJ1-5; D perhaps matches TRBD1 (5 bases). Germline CDR1 is SGHVS and CDR2 is FQNEAQ. The CDR3 extends over 15 amino acids. V shed 5 bases and J shed 0 bases, with 11 bases lying between them. The CDR3 bases are TGTGCCAGCAGCCGCGGGGGGAATAGCAATCAGCCCCAGCATTTT. Its protein product is CASSRGGNSNQPQHF.

This clonotype was counted only a few times. V is TRBV19 and J is TRBJ2-7, with TRBD1 as a possible D gene (6 bases). The V gene lost 7 bases and the J gene lost 0 bases, with 13 bases spanning the gap. Germline loops: CDR1 LNHDA, CDR2 SQIVND (reference sequence). CDR3 length: 14 residues. The CDR3 protein is CASTDRENSYEQYF. CDR3 nucleotide sequence: TGTGCCAGTACGGACAGAGAGAACTCCTACGAGCAGTACTTC.

This clonotype appeared many times. The CDR3, as DNA: TGCAGCGTTGTGACAGGGAGGGATCAGCCCCAGCATTTT. Translated: CSVVTGRDQPQHF. V is TRBV29-1 and J is TRBJ1-5; 7 bases line up with TRBD1. V shed 4 bases, J shed 5 bases, and the junction held 5 bases outside the gene matches. CDR1 and CDR2 from the germline V gene are SQVTM and ANQGSEA. This CDR3 has 13 amino acids. Using reference TRBV29-1 and TRBJ1-5 for the parts outside the CDR3, the full variable domain is SAVISQKPSRDICQRGTSLTIQCQVDSQVTMMFWYRQQPGQSLTLIATANQGSEATYESGFVIDKFPISRPNLTFSTLTVSNMSPEDSSIYLCSVVTGRDQPQHFGDGTRLSIL.

There are many counts of this clonotype. The rearrangement joins TRBV7-2 to TRBJ2-5; no clear D gene. CDR1 and CDR2 (germline): SGHTA, FQGNSA. This CDR3 region has 14 residues. V lost 5 bases to trimming and J lost 5 bases, with 15 bases between them. This CDR3 reads CASSMPLGRETQYF. Here the CDR3 DNA reads TGTGCCAGCAGCATGCCATTAGGCCGGGAGACCCAGTACTTC.

The chain carries TRBV24-1 and TRBJ1-2, with 9 bases aligning to TRBD1. The germline CDR1 and CDR2 sequences are KGHDR and SFDVKD. Trimming took 4 bases from V and 6 from J; bases not matched to a gene: 11. This CDR3 has 16 residues. CDR3 loop: CATSEPGQGYSHGYTF. CDR3 sequence (DNA): TGTGCCACCAGTGAACCGGGACAGGGTTATTCGCATGGCTACACCTTC.

This clonotype was detected a few times. The chain has TRBV20-1 and TRBJ1-1, with 8 nucleotides matching TRBD1. This CDR3 region has 14 residues. Germline V gives CDR1 DFQATT, CDR2 SNEGSKA (reference sequence). V shed 6 bases and J 5 bases; nucleotides not matched to a gene: 11. The CDR3 bases are TGCAGTGCATCACACGACAGGGACAGGACTGAAGCTTTCTTT. Protein product: CSASHDRDRTEAFF.

In its sample, this clonotype was seen a few times. The chain links TRBV29-1 to TRBJ2-7; 11 bases agree with TRBD1. V lost 3 bases, J lost 2 bases, and 6 bases stayed unmatched. Germline V gene data show CDR1 as SQVTM and CDR2 as ANQGSEA. This CDR3 spans 15 amino acids. As DNA, the CDR3 is TGCAGCGTTGATGGGGGACAGGGGGATCCCTACGAGCAGTACTTC. Translated, it gives CSVDGGQGDPYEQYF.

There are a few counts of this clonotype. The chain recombines TRBV7-6 with TRBJ2-7; 7 bases are shared with TRBD1. This CDR3 has 17 residues. Germline V CDR1 and CDR2: SGHVS, FNYEAQ. Trimming at V came to 6 bases and at J to 3 bases, leaving 17 bases not matched to a gene. The CDR3: CASSYDGQAHLYYEQYF. CDR3 DNA: TGTGCCAGCAGTTACGACGGACAGGCCCACCTATACTACGAGCAGTACTTC.

The table lists this clonotype with a count of one. The J gene is TRBJ2-3, the V gene TRBV19; the D is unclear. Germline lookup yields CDR1 LNHDA and CDR2 SQIVND (reference sequence). The CDR3 totals 16 residues. The V gene lost 5 bases and the J gene lost 4 bases, with 19 bases spanning the gap. In nucleotides, the CDR3 is TGTGCCAGTAGTGGTCCAGGTTCGTGGTACGCAGATACGCAGTATTTT. Its protein product is CASSGPGSWYADTQYF.

As concerns this clonotype: This may be a read error, as it is one base from a much larger clone. The conserved phenylalanine or tryptophan is not found at the CDR3 terminus, so this likely reflects a read error. The CDR3 loop reads CASSERRGTEAFL. CDR3 in DNA: TGTGCCAGCAGTGAAAGGAGGGGCACTGAAGCTTTCCTT. V is TRBV2 and J is TRBJ1-1; maybe TRBD1 (5 bases). Germline V lookup: CDR1 SNHLY, CDR2 FYNNEI. The ends were cut back, 2 bases at V and 4 bases at J, with 8 bases in the middle. This CDR3 contains 13 residues.

The gene calls are TRBV20-1 and TRBJ2-7; 12 bases map to TRBD2. The germline CDR1 and CDR2 sequences are DFQATT and SNEGSKA (reference sequence). Unmatched junction bases numbered 3, after V lost 1 base and J lost 2 bases. The CDR3 has 15 amino acids. The CDR3 nucleotides read TGCAGTGCTAGAGTTAGGACTAGCGGGACCTACGAGCAGTACTTC. It codes for CSARVRTSGTYEQYF.

J is TRBJ2-6 and V is TRBV12-3 or TRBV12-4; D unclear. This CDR3 has 16 residues. V was shortened by 7 bases and J by 0 bases, with 13 bases between the two germline ends. In nucleotides, the CDR3 is TGTGCCAGCACCCGAATCATGGCCTCTGGGGCCAACGTCCTGACTTTC. Encoded protein: CASTRIMASGANVLTF.

This clonotype was recorded at least ten times. This sequence joins TRBV2 and TRBJ1-1; a weak D match, TRBD1 (5 bases). The CDR3 is made up of 15 amino acids. Trimming took off 4 bases at V and 1 base at J, with 13 bases between the two ends. Germline V gene lookup returns CDR1 SNHLY and CDR2 FYNNEI. CDR3 nucleotide sequence: TGTGCCAGCAGTGGTCTAAGGGGCGCGAACACTGAAGCTTTCTTT. This gives the protein CASSGLRGANTEAFF.

The chain carries TRBV5-1 and TRBJ1-6; D is unresolved. CDR1 and CDR2 from the germline V gene are SGHRS and YFSETQ. V was trimmed by 0 bases and J by 5 bases, leaving 6 bases between them. This CDR3 contains 14 residues. The CDR3 is CASSLGANNSPLHF. CDR3 bases: TGCGCCAGCAGCTTGGGCGCAAATAATTCACCCCTCCACTTT.

The chain employs TRBV7-2 and TRBJ2-7; 7 positions agree with TRBD1. The CDR3 length is 12 residues. Germline V CDR1 and CDR2: SGHTA, FQGNSA. Losses at the gene ends were 5 bases for V and 13 bases for J; bases not matched to a gene: 11. The chain's CDR3 is CASSPSPGQEYF. The DNA of the CDR3 is TGTGCCAGCAGCCCTAGCCCCGGACAGGAATACTTC.

In this sample, this clonotype turned up a few times. The chain has TRBV20-1 and TRBJ1-5, with TRBD1 matching over 8 bases. In germline, CDR1 is DFQATT, CDR2 SNEGSKA (reference sequence). Trimming took 2 bases from V and 5 from J; bases not matched to a gene: 11. This CDR3 is 16 amino acids long. Here the CDR3 DNA reads TGCAGTGCTAGACTACAGACAGGGGCGACCTATCAGCCCCAGCATTTT. Protein product: CSARLQTGATYQPQHF.

This clonotype has more than one count but fewer than ten. This chain connects TRBV20-1 to TRBJ1-3; D gene uncertain. Trimming removed 6 bases at V and 4 bases at J, with 16 bases between. The CDR3 runs 14 residues. Looked up from germline, CDR1 is DFQATT and CDR2 is SNEGSKA (reference sequence). In DNA form, the CDR3 reads TGCAGTGCCTACGGGGTGGGGTACGGAAACACCATATATTTT. Encoded protein: CSAYGVGYGNTIYF.

This chain joins TRBV4-2 and TRBJ2-5; maybe TRBD2 (5 bases). Looked up from germline, CDR1 is LGHNA and CDR2 is YNFKEQ. This CDR3 has 14 residues. The germline V and J ends were trimmed by 4 bases and 7 bases, with 16 bases remaining between them. CDR3 sequence: CASSLQTRRGTQYF. DNA of the CDR3: TGTGCCAGCAGCCTACAGACTCGCCGGGGGACCCAGTACTTC.

The V call is TRBV29-1, the J call TRBJ1-1, with unresolved D. This CDR3 spans 12 amino acids. CDR1 is SQVTM, CDR2 ANQGSEA, per germline. Between the trimmed V and J ends, which lost 7 bases and 0 bases, there was a span of 9 bases. The CDR3 DNA sequence: TGCAGCGCTGGACGGATGAACACTGAAGCTTTCTTT. It encodes CSAGRMNTEAFF.